This record concerns one TCR beta chain sequence. These data originate in a study of cytomegalovirus exposure and HLA in healthy donors. The V gene end was trimmed by 6 bases and the J gene end by 2 bases; junction bases not matched to a gene: 4. The germline CDR1 and CDR2 sequences are LNHDA and SQIVND (reference sequence). CDR3 length: 14 residues. The PCR ran on 60 Vbeta and 13 Jbeta primers. TCRdb's copy holds only in-frame clones and misses some; the assay was immunoSEQ multiplex PCR. This table lists roughly 200,000 clones. The sequencing input was PBMCs. The clonotype was recovered from a girl aged 2 to 10 in good health and CMV-seropositive. The V call is TRBV19, the J call TRBJ2-5, with TRBD1 matching 9 bases. The CDR3 here is CASRPDRGQETQYF. The DNA of the CDR3 is TGTGCCAGTAGGCCCGACAGGGGGCAAGAGACCCAGTACTTC.